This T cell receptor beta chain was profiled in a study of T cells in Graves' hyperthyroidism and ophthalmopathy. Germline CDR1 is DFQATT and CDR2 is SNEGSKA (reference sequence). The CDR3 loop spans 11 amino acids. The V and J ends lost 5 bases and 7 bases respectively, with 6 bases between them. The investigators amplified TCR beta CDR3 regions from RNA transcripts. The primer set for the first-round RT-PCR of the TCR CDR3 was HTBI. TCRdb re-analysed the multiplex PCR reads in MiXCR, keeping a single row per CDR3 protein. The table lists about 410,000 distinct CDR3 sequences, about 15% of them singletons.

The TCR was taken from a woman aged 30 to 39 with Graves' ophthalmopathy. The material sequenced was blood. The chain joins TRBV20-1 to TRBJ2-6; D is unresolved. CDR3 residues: CSALGANVLTF. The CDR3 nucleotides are TGCAGTGCTCTCGGTGCCAACGTCCTGACTTTC.